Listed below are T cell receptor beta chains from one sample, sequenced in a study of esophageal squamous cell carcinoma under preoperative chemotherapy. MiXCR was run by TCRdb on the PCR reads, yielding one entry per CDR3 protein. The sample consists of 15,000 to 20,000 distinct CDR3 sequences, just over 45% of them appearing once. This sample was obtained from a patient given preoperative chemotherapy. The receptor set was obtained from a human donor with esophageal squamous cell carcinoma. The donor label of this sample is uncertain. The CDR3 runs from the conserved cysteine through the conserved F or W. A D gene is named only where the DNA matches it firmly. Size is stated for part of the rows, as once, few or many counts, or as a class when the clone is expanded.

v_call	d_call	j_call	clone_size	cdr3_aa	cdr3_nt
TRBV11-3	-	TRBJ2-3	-	CAGIQAAGTGEQYF	TGTGCCGGCATCCAAGCTGCGGGAACAGGTGAGCAGTATTTT
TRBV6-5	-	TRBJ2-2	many	CASSYEDTGELFF	TGTGCCAGCAGTTACGAAGACACCGGGGAGCTGTTTTTT
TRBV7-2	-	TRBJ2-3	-	CASSLGGGGLRADTQYF	TGTGCCAGCAGCTTAGGGGGGGGGGGGCTGAGGGCAGATACGCAGTATTTT
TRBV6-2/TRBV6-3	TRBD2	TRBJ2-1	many	CASSYSMHPREGWFF	TGTGCCAGCAGTTACTCGATGCACCCTAGGGAGGGTTGGTTCTTC
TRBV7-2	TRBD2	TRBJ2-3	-	CASRILGSGSAKDTQYF	TGTGCCAGCAGGATACTAGGTAGCGGGAGTGCCAAAGACACGCAGTATTTT
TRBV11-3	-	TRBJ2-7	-	CASSLDRYNEQYF	TGTGCCAGCAGCTTAGATCGGTACAATGAGCAGTACTTC
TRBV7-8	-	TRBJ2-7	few	CASSLSGPYYEQYF	TGTGCCAGCAGCTTAAGCGGGCCTTATTACGAGCAGTACTTC
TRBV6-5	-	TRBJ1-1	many	CASSNTPGDTEAFF	TGTGCCAGCAGTAACACCCCAGGAGACACTGAAGCTTTCTTT
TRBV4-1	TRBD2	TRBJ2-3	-	CASSQGLARTKNTQYF	TGCGCCAGCAGCCAAGGACTAGCGCGTACAAAAAATACGCAGTATTTT
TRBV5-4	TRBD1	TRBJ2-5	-	CASSSEQGQETQYF	TGTGCCAGCAGCTCCGAACAGGGGCAAGAGACCCAGTACTTC
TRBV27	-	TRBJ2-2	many	CASSKTGELFF	TGTGCCAGCAGCAAGACCGGGGAGCTGTTTTTT
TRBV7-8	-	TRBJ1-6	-	CASSLSGGKGYSYNSPLHF	TGTGCCAGCAGCTTATCGGGGGGCAAGGGGTACTCCTATAATTCACCCCTCCACTTT
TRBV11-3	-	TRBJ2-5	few	CASSLPPWGRETQYF	TGTGCCAGCAGCTTACCCCCCTGGGGACGCGAGACCCAGTACTTC
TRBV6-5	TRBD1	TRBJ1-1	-	CASSYSIPTGANTEAFF	TGTGCCAGCAGTTACTCGATTCCGACAGGGGCGAACACTGAAGCTTTCTTT
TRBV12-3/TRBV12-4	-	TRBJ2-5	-	CASTSRSGLQETQYF	TGTGCCAGCACCTCGAGGAGTGGTTTGCAAGAGACCCAGTACTTC
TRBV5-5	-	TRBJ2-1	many	CASSLLSLGQGGNEQFF	TGTGCCAGCAGCTTGCTATCACTAGGCCAAGGGGGCAATGAGCAGTTCTTC
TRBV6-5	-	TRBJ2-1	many	CASSYGPGETQFF	TGTGCCAGCAGTTACGGGCCGGGGGAGACCCAGTTCTTC
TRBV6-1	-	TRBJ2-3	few	CASRLRITDTQYF	TGTGCCAGCAGGTTGCGTATCACAGATACGCAGTATTTT
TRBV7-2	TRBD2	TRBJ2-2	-	CASSLGGGRTGELFF	TGTGCCAGCAGCTTAGGCGGGGGGCGGACCGGGGAGCTGTTTTTT
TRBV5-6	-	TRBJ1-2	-	CASSSAGGLLSGYTF	TGTGCCAGCAGCTCCGCGGGAGGTTTGCTCTCTGGCTACACCTTC
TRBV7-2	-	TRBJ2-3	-	CASSLVRSLRTDTQYF	TGTGCCAGCAGCTTAGTTCGGAGTTTAAGAACAGATACGCAGTATTTT
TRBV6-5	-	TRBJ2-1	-	CASSYGEVGNEQFF	TGTGCCAGCAGTTACGGGGAGGTGGGTAATGAGCAGTTCTTC
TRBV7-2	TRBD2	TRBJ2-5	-	CASGARRGGGQETQYF	TGTGCCAGCGGGGCACGACGGGGGGGGGGCCAAGAGACCCAGTACTTC
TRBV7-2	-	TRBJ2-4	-	CASSLGVGGGAQNIQYF	TGTGCCAGCAGCTTGGGGGTCGGGGGCGGCGCCCAAAACATCCAGTACTTC
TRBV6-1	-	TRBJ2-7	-	CASSANREVGMLVGIEQYF	TGTGCCAGCAGTGCTAACAGGGAAGTAGGAATGTTGGTCGGAATCGAGCAGTACTTC
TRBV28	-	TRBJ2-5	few	CASSFRRPRLEQYF	TGTGCCAGCAGTTTCCGGAGACCTCGTCTGGAGCAGTACTTC
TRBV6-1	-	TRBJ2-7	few	CASRRDRTSSYEQYF	TGTGCCAGCAGACGCGACAGGACCAGCTCCTACGAGCAGTACTTC
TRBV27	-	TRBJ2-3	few	CASSLSRQGGDTQYF	TGTGCCAGCAGTTTATCCCGACAGGGAGGAGATACGCAGTATTTT
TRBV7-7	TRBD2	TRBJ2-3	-	CASSLGTRRTDTQYF	TGTGCTAGCAGCCTCGGGACTAGACGAACAGATACGCAGTATTTT
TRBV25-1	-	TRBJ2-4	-	CASSVWDGVGKNTQYF	TGTGCCAGCAGTGTCTGGGACGGGGTTGGCAAAAACACCCAGTACTTC
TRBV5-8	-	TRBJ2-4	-	CASRVSGLGAKNTQYF	TGTGCCAGCCGCGTGTCGGGGCTGGGCGCCAAAAACACGCAGTACTTC
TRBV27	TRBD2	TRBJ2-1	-	CASSFVGGGEQFF	TGTGCCAGCAGTTTTGTGGGCGGGGGTGAGCAGTTCTTC
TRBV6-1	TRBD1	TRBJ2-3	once	CASKGGRETNTGEQYF	TGTGCCAGCAAGGGCGGACGGGAAACGAACACAGGGGAGCAGTATTTT
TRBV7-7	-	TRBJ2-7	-	CASSLSLDDLHNEQYF	TGTGCCAGCAGCTTATCGTTAGACGATTTACACAATGAGCAGTACTTC
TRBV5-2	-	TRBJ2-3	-	CRSTADRAKDMQYF	TGCCGCAGCACGGCGGACAGAGCCAAAGACATGCAGTATTTT
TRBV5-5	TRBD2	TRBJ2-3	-	CASSTGTSSPTDTQYF	TGTGCCAGCAGCACGGGGACTAGTAGTCCCACAGATACGCAGTATTTT
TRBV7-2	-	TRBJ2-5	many	CASSLYQAEEETQYF	TGTGCCAGCAGCTTATACCAAGCGGAAGAAGAGACCCAGTACTTC
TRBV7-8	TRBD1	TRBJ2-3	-	CASSLGQGAKTQYF	TGTGCCAGCAGCTTAGGGCAGGGGGCGAAGACGCAGTATTTT
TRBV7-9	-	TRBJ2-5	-	CAGRPGGRGQETQYF	TGTGCCGGGAGGCCCGGAGGCCGGGGACAAGAGACCCAGTACTTC
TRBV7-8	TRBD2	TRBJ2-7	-	CAGSGGPGQDTQYF	TGTGCGGGCAGCGGGGGCCCTGGCCAAGATACGCAGTACTTC